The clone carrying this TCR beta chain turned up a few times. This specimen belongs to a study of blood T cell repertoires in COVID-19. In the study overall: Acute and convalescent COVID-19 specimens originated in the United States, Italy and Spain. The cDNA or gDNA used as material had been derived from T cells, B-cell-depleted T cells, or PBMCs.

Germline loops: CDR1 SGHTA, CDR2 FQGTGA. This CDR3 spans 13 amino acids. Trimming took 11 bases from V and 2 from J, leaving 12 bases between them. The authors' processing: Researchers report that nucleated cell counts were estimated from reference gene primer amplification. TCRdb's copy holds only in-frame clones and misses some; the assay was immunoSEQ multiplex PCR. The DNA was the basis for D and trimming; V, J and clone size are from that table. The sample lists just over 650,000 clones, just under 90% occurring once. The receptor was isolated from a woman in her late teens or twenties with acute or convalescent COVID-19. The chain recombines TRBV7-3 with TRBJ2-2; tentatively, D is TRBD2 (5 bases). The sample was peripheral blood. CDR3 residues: CASGIINTGELFF. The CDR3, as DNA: TGTGCCTCCGGGATTATAAACACCGGGGAGCTGTTTTTT.